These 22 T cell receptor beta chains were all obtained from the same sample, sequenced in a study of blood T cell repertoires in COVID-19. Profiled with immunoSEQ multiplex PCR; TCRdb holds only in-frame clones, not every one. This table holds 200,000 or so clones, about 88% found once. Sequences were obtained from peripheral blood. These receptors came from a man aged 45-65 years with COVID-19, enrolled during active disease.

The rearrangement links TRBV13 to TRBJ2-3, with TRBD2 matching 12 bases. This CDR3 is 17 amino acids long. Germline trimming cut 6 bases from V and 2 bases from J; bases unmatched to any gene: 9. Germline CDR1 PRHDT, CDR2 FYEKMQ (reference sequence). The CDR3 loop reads CASSGETSGSLTDTQYF. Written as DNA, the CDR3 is TGTGCCAGCAGTGGAGAGACTAGCGGGAGCCTCACAGATACGCAGTATTTT.

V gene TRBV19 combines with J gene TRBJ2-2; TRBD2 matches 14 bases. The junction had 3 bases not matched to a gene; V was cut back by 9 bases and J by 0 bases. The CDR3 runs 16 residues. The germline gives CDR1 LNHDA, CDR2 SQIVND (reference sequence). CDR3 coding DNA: TGTGCCAGCGGACTAGCGGGGGGAACGAACACCGGGGAGCTGTTTTTT. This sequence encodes CASGLAGGTNTGELFF.

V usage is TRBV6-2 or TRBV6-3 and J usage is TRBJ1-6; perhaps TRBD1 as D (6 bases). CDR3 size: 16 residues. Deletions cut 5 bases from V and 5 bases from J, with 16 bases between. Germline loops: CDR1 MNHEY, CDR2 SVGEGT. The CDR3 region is CASSRPGQGDNSPLHF. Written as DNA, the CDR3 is TGTGCCAGCAGTCGACCGGGACAAGGGGATAATTCACCCCTCCACTTT.

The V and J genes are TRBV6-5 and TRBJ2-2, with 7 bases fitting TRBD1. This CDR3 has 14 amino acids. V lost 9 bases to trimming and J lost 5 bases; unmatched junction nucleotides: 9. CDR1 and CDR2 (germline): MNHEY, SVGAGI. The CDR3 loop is CASKGQLRTGELFF. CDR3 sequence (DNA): TGTGCCAGTAAGGGACAGCTTAGGACCGGGGAGCTGTTTTTT.

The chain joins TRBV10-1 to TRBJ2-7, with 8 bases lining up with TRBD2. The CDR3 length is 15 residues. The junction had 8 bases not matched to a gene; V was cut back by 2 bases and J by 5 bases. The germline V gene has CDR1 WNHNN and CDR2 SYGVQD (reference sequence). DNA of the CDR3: TGCGCCAGCAGTGAGGAGCGGGAGCCGGTAGACGAGCAGTACTTC. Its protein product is CASSEEREPVDEQYF.

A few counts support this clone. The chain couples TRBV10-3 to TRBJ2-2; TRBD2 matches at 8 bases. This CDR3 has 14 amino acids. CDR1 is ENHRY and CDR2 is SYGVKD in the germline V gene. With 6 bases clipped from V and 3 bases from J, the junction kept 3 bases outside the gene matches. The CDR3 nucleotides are TGTGCCATCAGGCGGGAGGTCGACACCGGGGAGCTGTTTTTT. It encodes CAIRREVDTGELFF.

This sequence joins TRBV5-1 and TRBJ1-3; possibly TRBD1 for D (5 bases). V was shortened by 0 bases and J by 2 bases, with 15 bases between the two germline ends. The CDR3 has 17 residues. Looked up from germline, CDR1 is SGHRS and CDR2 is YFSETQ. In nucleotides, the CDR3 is TGCGCCAGCAGCTTGGCCCCTCACGGGGGACCTGGAAACACCATATATTTT. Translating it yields CASSLAPHGGPGNTIYF.

CDR3 sequence reads: CASRRDSFGSETQYF. DNA for the CDR3: TGTGCCAGCAGGCGGGACTCTTTCGGATCAGAGACCCAGTACTTC. This chain joins TRBV2 and TRBJ2-5, with D maybe TRBD2 (6 bases). The CDR3 length is 15 residues. V lost 6 bases and J lost 4, with 18 bases in between. Germline V lookup: CDR1 SNHLY, CDR2 FYNNEI.

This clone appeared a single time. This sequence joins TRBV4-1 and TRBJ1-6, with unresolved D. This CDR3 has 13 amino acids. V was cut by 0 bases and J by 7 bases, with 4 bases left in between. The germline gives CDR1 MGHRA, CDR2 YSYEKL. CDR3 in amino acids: CASSQEQNSPLHF. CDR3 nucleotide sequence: TGCGCCAGCAGCCAAGAACAGAATTCACCCCTCCACTTT.

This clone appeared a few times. Here the CDR3 reads CASTARRSGEQYF. The CDR3 nucleotides read TGTGCCAGCACCGCCCGACGCTCGGGGGAGCAGTACTTC. The J gene is TRBJ2-7, the V gene TRBV27; possible D gene TRBD2, 5 bases. The CDR3 length is 13 residues. V was trimmed by 7 bases and J by 7 bases, leaving 17 bases between them. Germline-derived CDR1 and CDR2 are MNHEY and SMNVEV (reference sequence).

DNA for the CDR3: TGTGCCAGCAGTGGTCGCGGGGGGGCATCGGATACGCAGTATTTT. Its protein product is CASSGRGGASDTQYF. The rearrangement uses TRBV28 and TRBJ2-3; 9 bases are shared with TRBD2. CDR1 is MDHEN and CDR2 is SYDVKM in the germline V gene. The CDR3 has 15 amino acids. After removal of 5 bases from V and 6 bases from J, the junction contained 9 bases not matched to a gene. Based on the CDR3 plus reference TRBV28 and TRBJ2-3, the full variable domain is DVKVTQSSRYLVKRTGEKVFLECVQDMDHENMFWYRQDPGLGLRLIYFSYDVKMKEKGDIPEGYSVSREKKERFSLILESASTNQTSMYLCASSGRGGASDTQYFGPGTRLTVL.

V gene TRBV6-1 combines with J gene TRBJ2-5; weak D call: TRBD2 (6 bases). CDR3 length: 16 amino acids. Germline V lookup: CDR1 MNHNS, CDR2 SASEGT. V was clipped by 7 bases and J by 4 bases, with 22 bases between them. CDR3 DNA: TGTGCCAGCATAGAAGCGCCGGGCGGGGAAGTAGAGACCCAGTACTTC. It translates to CASIEAPGGEVETQYF.

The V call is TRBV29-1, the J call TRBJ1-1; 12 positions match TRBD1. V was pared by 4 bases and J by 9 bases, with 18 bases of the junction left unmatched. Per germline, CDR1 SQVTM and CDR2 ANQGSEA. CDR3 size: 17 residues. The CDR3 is CSVAAHGDRGRQTQAFF. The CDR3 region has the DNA TGCAGCGTTGCCGCCCACGGGGACAGGGGGCGTCAGACTCAAGCTTTCTTT. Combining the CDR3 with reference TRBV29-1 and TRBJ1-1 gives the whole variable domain SAVISQKPSRDICQRGTSLTIQCQVDSQVTMMFWYRQQPGQSLTLIATANQGSEATYESGFVIDKFPISRPNLTFSTLTVSNMSPEDSSIYLCSVAAHGDRGRQTQAFFGQGTRLTVV.

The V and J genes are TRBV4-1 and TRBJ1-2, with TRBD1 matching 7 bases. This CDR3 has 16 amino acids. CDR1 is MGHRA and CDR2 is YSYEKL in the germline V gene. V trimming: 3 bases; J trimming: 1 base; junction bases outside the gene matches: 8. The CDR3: CASSHPGTARNYGYTF. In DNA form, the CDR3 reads TGCGCCAGCAGCCACCCAGGGACAGCCCGTAACTATGGCTACACCTTC.

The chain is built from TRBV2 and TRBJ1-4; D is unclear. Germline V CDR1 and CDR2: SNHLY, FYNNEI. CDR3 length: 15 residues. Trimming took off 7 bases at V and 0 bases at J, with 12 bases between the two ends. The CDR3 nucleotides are TGTGCCAGCATAGTTAGCGCTGCAACTAATGAAAAACTGTTTTTT. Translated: CASIVSAATNEKLFF. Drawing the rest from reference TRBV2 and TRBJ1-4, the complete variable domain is EPEVTQTPSHQVTQMGQEVILRCVPISNHLYFYWYRQILGQKVEFLVSFYNNEISEKSEIFDDQFSVERPDGSNFTLKIRSTKLEDSAMYFCASIVSAATNEKLFFGSGTQLSVL.

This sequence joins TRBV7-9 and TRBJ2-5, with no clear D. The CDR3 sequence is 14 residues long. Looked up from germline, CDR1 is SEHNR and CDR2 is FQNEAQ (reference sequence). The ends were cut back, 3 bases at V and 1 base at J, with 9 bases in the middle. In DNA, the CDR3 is TGTGCCAGCAGCTTTAGTCAAACCCAAGAGACCCAGTACTTC. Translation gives CASSFSQTQETQYF.

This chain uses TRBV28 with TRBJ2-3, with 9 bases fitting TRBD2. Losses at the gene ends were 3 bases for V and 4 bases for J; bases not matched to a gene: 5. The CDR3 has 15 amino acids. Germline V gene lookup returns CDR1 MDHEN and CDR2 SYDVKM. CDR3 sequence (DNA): TGTGCCAGCAGTTTGGGGCGGGGGGGCCCAGATACGCAGTATTTT. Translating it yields CASSLGRGGPDTQYF. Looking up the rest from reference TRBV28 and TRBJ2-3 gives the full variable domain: DVKVTQSSRYLVKRTGEKVFLECVQDMDHENMFWYRQDPGLGLRLIYFSYDVKMKEKGDIPEGYSVSREKKERFSLILESASTNQTSMYLCASSLGRGGPDTQYFGPGTRLTVL.

The CDR3 loop reads CASSLVSRDNEQFF. DNA for the CDR3: TGCGCCAGCAGCTTGGTAAGCAGGGACAATGAGCAGTTCTTC. The chain combines TRBV5-1 with TRBJ2-1; D is possibly TRBD1 (5 bases). Deletions cut 0 bases from V and 5 bases from J, with 9 bases between. The CDR3 is made up of 14 amino acids. Germline V gene lookup returns CDR1 SGHRS and CDR2 YFSETQ.

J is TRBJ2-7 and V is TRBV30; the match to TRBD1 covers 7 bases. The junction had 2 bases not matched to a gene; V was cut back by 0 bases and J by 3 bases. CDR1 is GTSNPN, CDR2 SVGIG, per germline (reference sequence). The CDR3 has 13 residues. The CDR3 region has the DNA TGTGCCTGGAGTGTCCGGGACAGCTACGAGCAGTACTTC. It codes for CAWSVRDSYEQYF.

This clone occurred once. The CDR3 here is CATSDSGTSGTHGELFF. The CDR3 DNA reads as TGTGCCACCAGTGACTCCGGGACTAGCGGGACCCACGGGGAGCTGTTTTTT. The V gene is TRBV24-1, the J gene TRBJ2-2, with TRBD2 matching over 13 bases. The CDR3 loop spans 17 amino acids. V was clipped by 4 bases and J by 7 bases; unmatched bases: 8. Germline CDR1 and CDR2: KGHDR and SFDVKD.

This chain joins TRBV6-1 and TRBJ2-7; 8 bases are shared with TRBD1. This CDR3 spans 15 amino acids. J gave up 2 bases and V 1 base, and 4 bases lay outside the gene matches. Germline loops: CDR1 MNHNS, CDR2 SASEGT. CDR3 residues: CASSEGGQVAYEQYF. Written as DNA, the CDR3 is TGTGCCAGCAGTGAAGGGGGACAGGTCGCCTACGAGCAGTACTTC.

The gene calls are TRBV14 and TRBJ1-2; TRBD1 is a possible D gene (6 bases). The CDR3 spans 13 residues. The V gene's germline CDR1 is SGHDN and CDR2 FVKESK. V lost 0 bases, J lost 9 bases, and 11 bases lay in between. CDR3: CASSQDRGLSYTF. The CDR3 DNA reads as TGTGCCAGCAGCCAAGACAGGGGCCTCAGCTACACCTTC.